Given below is one TCR beta chain in context. Profiled with immunoSEQ multiplex PCR; TCRdb holds only in-frame clones, not every one. The sample consists of hundreds of thousands of clones, about 87% of them appearing once. From germline, CDR1 is SGHTA and CDR2 FQGNSA. V was cut by 6 bases and J by 2 bases, with 14 bases left in between. The CDR3 has 15 residues. This specimen comes from a study of blood T cell repertoires in COVID-19. Sequenced sample: PBMCs or T cells enriched from blood (not recorded which). The V call is TRBV7-2, the J call TRBJ2-1; weak D call: TRBD2 (5 bases). This TCR derives from a woman under 30 who had recovered from COVID-19. The CDR3 DNA sequence: TGTGCCAGCAGACGGCCCCCTAGCCCCTACAATGAGCAGTTCTTC. It is translated as CASRRPPSPYNEQFF. The whole variable domain, filled in from reference TRBV7-2 and TRBJ2-1, reads GAGVSQSPSNKVTEKGKDVELRCDPISGHTALYWYRQSLGQGLEFLIYFQGNSAPDKSGLPSDRFSAERTGGSVSTLTIQRTQQEDSAVYLCASRRPPSPYNEQFFGPGTRLTVL.